Each of the 13 T cell receptor beta chains below was sequenced from the same sample in a study of shared clonotypes between healthy human individuals. Some clones are missing from TCRdb's copy, which holds only in-frame ones; the method was immunoSEQ multiplex PCR. The sample holds under 550,000 clones; about 95% are singletons and the top ten take approximately 0.062%. Source material: naive CD4+ T cells sorted from blood. Documented subset: CD45RA+ positively selected. The origin of the receptors is a woman aged 25-40 years in good health.

V gene TRBV21-1 combines with J gene TRBJ2-7; no check of the table's D call, TRBD1, against the DNA was made. TRBV21-1 has pseudogene status. The CDR3 spans 15 residues. The CDR3 nucleotides read TGTGCCAGCAGCAAAGCGCGAGACAGGGGCTACGAGCAGTACTTC. This sequence encodes CASSKARDRGYEQYF.

This clone was seen just once. The chain carries TRBV18 and TRBJ2-7, with D perhaps TRBD2 (6 bases). Germline V gene data show CDR1 as KGHSH and CDR2 as LQKENI. The CDR3 consists of 15 residues. The V gene lost 6 bases and the J gene lost 4 bases, with 19 bases spanning the gap. The CDR3 loop reads CASSPGRGTGYEQYF. CDR3 coding DNA: TGTGCCAGCTCCCCAGGGCGCGGGACGGGGTACGAGCAGTACTTC.

The chain combines TRBV19 with TRBJ2-3; the match to TRBD1 covers 8 bases. Trimming took 4 bases from V and 6 from J; bases not matched to a gene: 0. This CDR3 is 12 amino acids long. Germline V gives CDR1 LNHDA, CDR2 SQIVND (reference sequence). The CDR3 loop reads CASSRQGDTQYF. The CDR3 DNA sequence: TGTGCCAGTAGTAGACAGGGGGATACGCAGTATTTT.

This rearrangement joins TRBV29-1 to TRBJ1-1; possible D gene TRBD1, 5 bases. CDR1 is SQVTM, CDR2 ANQGSEA, per germline. CDR3 size: 13 residues. V dropped 7 bases and J dropped 5 bases, with 17 bases sitting between them. This CDR3 reads CSGSRESKTEAFF. In DNA, the CDR3 is TGCAGCGGTAGCAGGGAATCCAAAACTGAAGCTTTCTTT.

CDR3 in amino acids: CASSPVGLSPGGRDNEQFF. In nucleotides, the CDR3 is TGTGCCAGCAGTCCAGTTGGTCTCAGTCCGGGAGGAAGGGACAATGAGCAGTTCTTC. The genes are TRBV7-9 and TRBJ2-1; 7 nucleotides agree with TRBD2. CDR1 SEHNR and CDR2 FQNEAQ come from the germline V gene (reference sequence). The CDR3 covers 19 residues. J lost 5 bases, V lost 6 bases, and 22 bases had no gene match. Together with reference TRBV7-9 and TRBJ2-1, the CDR3 gives the full variable domain: DTGVSQNPRHKITKRGQNVTFRCDPISEHNRLYWYRQTLGQGPEFLTYFQNEAQLEKSRLLSDRFSAERPKGSFSTLEIQRTEQGDSAMYLCASSPVGLSPGGRDNEQFFGPGTRLTVL.

The chain links TRBV19 to TRBJ2-3; no definite D call. The CDR3 is 15 residues long. Germline CDR1 is LNHDA and CDR2 is SQIVND (reference sequence). Trimming removed 5 bases at V and 1 base at J, with 13 bases between. CDR3 region: CASSALAARTDTQYF. CDR3 bases: TGTGCCAGTAGTGCCCTGGCAGCCCGCACAGATACGCAGTATTTT.

This clone was found once. In DNA form, the CDR3 reads TGTGCCAGCACCGGAGGTCGGGGGAGGAACACTGAAGCTTTCTTT. Protein sequence: CASTGGRGRNTEAFF. The chain is built from TRBV6-1 and TRBJ1-1; perhaps TRBD1 as D (5 bases). V shed 7 bases and J shed 1 base, with 16 bases lying between them. The CDR3 runs 15 residues. Per germline, CDR1 MNHNS and CDR2 SASEGT.

The V call is TRBV7-9, the J call TRBJ1-2; the D gene is possibly TRBD1 (5 bases). V lost 1 base, J lost 8 bases, and 11 bases lay in between. The CDR3 is 13 amino acids. Germline V gives CDR1 SEHNR, CDR2 FQNEAQ (reference sequence). The CDR3 sequence is CASSLGDLVGYTF. CDR3 coding DNA: TGTGCCAGCAGCTTAGGGGACCTCGTGGGCTACACCTTC.

The rearrangement links TRBV5-1 to TRBJ2-3; 8 bases fit TRBD2. Losses at the gene ends were 2 bases for V and 6 bases for J; bases not matched to a gene: 11. Germline V gene sequence: CDR1 SGHRS, CDR2 YFSETQ. This CDR3 has 16 amino acids. In nucleotides, the CDR3 is TGCGCCAGCAGCTTTGAAGGTACAGCGGGAGCGGATACGCAGTATTTT. It is translated as CASSFEGTAGADTQYF.

This chain uses TRBV5-6 with TRBJ2-2; tentative D call: TRBD2 (6 bases). This CDR3 is built from 18 residues. V dropped 0 bases and J dropped 4 bases, with 19 bases sitting between them. CDR1 is SGHDT and CDR2 is YYEEEE in the germline V gene. The CDR3 loop reads CASSLVFFGGGGTGELFF. The CDR3 coding sequence is TGTGCCAGCAGCTTGGTATTTTTTGGGGGAGGAGGCACCGGGGAGCTGTTTTTT.

The chain recombines TRBV19 with TRBJ1-1; D call uncertain. CDR1 is LNHDA and CDR2 is SQIVND in the germline V gene (reference sequence). CDR3 size: 17 residues. Trimming left V 1 base short and J 0 bases short, with 15 bases between. The CDR3 DNA sequence: TGTGCCAGTAGTATAGTGGAGGCCGGCGGCCTGAACACTGAAGCTTTCTTT. As protein: CASSIVEAGGLNTEAFF.

The table lists this clone with a count of one. The V and J genes are TRBV23-1 and TRBJ2-7, with 7 bases aligning to TRBD1. TRBV23-1 is filed as an ORF, its function uncertain. Trimming at V came to 4 bases and at J to 3 bases, leaving 12 bases not matched to a gene. CDR3 length equals 16 residues. For the CDR3, the DNA is TGCGCCAGCAGTCGCCTTACCCGGGACAGTGACTACGAGCAGTACTTC. As protein: CASSRLTRDSDYEQYF.

With respect to this clone: Other DNA sequences within the sample encode an identical CDR3. J is TRBJ1-1 and V is TRBV28; no reliable D call. Between the trimmed V and J ends, which lost 2 bases and 1 base, there was a span of 5 bases. Germline CDR1 is MDHEN and CDR2 is SYDVKM. This CDR3 comprises 13 residues. CDR3 amino acids: CASSLGRNTEAFF. The CDR3 coding sequence is TGTGCCAGCAGTTTAGGGCGGAACACTGAAGCTTTCTTT. The full variable domain, its missing parts supplied by reference TRBV28 and TRBJ1-1, is DVKVTQSSRYLVKRTGEKVFLECVQDMDHENMFWYRQDPGLGLRLIYFSYDVKMKEKGDIPEGYSVSREKKERFSLILESASTNQTSMYLCASSLGRNTEAFFGQGTRLTVV.